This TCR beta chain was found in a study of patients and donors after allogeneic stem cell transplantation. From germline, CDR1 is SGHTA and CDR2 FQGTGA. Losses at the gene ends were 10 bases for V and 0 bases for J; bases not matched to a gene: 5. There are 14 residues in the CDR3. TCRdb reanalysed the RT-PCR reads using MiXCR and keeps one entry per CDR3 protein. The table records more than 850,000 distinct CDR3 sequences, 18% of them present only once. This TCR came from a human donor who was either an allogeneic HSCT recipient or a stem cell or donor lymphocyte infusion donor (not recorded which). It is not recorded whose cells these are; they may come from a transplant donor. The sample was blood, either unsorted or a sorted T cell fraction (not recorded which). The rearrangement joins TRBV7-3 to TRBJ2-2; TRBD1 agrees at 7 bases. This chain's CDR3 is CATQQGTNTGELFF. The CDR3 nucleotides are TGTGCCACTCAACAGGGGACGAACACCGGGGAGCTGTTTTTT.